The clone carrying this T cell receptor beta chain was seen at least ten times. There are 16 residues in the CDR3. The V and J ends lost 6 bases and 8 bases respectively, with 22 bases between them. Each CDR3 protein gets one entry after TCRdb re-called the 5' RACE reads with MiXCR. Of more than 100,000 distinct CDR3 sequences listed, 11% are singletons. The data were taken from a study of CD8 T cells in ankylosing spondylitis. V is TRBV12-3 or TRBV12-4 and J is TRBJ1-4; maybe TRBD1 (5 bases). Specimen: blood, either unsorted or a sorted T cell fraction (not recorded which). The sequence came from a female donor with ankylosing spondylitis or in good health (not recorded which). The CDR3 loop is CASSLGRVGGLEKLFF. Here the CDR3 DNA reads TGTGCCAGCAGCCTGGGCCGGGTTGGGGGTTTGGAAAAACTGTTTTTT.